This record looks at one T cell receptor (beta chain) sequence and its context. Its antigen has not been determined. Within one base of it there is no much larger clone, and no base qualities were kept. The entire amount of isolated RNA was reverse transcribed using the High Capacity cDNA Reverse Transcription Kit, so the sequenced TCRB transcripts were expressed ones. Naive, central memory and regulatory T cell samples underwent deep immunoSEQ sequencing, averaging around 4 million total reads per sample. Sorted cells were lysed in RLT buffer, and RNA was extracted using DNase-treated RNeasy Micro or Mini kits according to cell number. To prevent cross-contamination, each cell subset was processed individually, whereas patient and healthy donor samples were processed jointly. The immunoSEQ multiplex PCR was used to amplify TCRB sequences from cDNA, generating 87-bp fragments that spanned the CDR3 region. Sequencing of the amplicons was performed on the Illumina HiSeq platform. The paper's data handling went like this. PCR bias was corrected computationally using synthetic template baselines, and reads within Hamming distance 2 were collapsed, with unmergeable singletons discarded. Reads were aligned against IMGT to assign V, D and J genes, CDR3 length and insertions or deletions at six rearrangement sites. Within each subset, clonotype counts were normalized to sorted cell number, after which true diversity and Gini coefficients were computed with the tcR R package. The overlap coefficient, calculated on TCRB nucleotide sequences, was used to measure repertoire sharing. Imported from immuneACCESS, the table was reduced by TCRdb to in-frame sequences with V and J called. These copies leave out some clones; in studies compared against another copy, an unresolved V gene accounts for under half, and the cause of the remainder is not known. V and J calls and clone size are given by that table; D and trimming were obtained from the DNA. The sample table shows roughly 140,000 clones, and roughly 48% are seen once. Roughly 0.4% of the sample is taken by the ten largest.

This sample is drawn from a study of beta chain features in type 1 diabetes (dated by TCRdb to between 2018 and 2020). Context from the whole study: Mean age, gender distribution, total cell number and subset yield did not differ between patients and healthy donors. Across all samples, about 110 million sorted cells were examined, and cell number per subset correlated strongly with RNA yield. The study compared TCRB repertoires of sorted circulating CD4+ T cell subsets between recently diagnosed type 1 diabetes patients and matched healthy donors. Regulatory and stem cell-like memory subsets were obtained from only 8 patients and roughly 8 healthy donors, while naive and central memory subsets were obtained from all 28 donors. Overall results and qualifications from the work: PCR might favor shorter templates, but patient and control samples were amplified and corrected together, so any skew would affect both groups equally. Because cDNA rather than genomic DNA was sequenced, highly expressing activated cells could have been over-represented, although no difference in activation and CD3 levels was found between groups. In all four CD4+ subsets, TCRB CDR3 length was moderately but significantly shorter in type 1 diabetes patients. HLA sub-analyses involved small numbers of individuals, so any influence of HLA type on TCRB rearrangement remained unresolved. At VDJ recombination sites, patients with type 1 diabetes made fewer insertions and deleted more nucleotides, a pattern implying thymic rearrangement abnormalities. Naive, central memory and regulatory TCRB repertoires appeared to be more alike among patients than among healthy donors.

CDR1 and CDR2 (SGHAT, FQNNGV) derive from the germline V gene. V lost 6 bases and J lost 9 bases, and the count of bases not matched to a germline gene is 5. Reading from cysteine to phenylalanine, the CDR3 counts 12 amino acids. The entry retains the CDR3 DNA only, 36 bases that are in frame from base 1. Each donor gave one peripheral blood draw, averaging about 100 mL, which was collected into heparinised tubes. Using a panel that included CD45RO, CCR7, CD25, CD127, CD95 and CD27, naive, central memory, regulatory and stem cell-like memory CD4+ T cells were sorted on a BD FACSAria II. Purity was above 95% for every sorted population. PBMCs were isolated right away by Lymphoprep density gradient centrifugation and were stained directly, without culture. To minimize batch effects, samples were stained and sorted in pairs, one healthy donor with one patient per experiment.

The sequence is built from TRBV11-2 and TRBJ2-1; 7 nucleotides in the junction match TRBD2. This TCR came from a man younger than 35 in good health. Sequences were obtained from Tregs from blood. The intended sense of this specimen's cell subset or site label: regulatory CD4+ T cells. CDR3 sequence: CASRGASGEQFF. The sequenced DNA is TGTGCCAGCAGGGGCGCTAGCGGTGAGCAGTTCTTC.